This T cell receptor (beta chain) is drawn from a study of control samples from healthy donors and cancer patients. Produced via immunoSEQ multiplex PCR; TCRdb's table is partial and in-frame only. The table shows about 120,000 clones, with roughly 92% occurring only once. The CDR3 extends over 18 amino acids. Germline V lookup: CDR1 LGHNA, CDR2 YNFKEQ. Trimming shortened V by 3 bases and J by 3 bases, and 22 bases separated the two germline ends. Source material: blood. The chain employs TRBV4-2 and TRBJ2-3; D gene ambiguous. This receptor was taken from a young man in good health. The CDR3 region is CASSHDHRRGFLTDTQYF. The CDR3 region has the DNA TGTGCCAGCAGCCACGACCATAGGCGAGGATTTTTAACAGATACGCAGTATTTT.